This TCR beta chain was documented in a study of T cell repertoires in cytomegalovirus infection. Study background: CMV infection and matching HLA type were both indicated by public TCR beta signatures.

TCRdb processed the reads anew with MiXCR; each CDR3 protein has one entry. The sample contains roughly 76,000 distinct CDR3 sequences, more than 3% of which appear only once. This clonotype was counted at least ten times. Material for sequencing was PBMCs. The origin of this receptor is a human donor in good health (CMV status not recorded). Some clones in this sample may be carry-over from other donors' samples.

Here the CDR3 DNA reads TGCAGTGCTTACTTGAACACTGAAGCTTTCTTT. It encodes CSAYLNTEAFF. This chain connects TRBV20-1 to TRBJ1-1; D remains ambiguous. Looked up from germline, CDR1 is DFQATT and CDR2 is SNEGSKA (reference sequence). The CDR3 spans 11 residues. The germline V and J ends were trimmed by 5 bases and 0 bases, with 4 bases remaining between them.